This T cell receptor beta chain was recorded in a study of T cell repertoires in cytomegalovirus infection. TCRdb passed the reads through MiXCR, listing each CDR3 protein once. Of 250,000 to 300,000 distinct CDR3 sequences in the sample, about 17% were seen once. This clonotype was found many times. The ends lost 5 bases at V and 4 bases at J; junction bases unmatched: 11. Germline V gene lookup returns CDR1 SEHNR and CDR2 FQNEAQ (reference sequence). CDR3 length equals 16 residues. Sequenced sample: CD8+ T cells from PBMCs. The chain uses TRBV7-9 and TRBJ2-3; the match to TRBD1 covers 8 bases. The sequence derives from a human donor in good health (CMV status not recorded). Some clones in this sample may be carry-over from other donors' samples. CDR3 DNA: TGTGCCAGCAGCCCGGGGACAGGAGCGTATCCAGATACGCAGTATTTT. This sequence encodes CASSPGTGAYPDTQYF.